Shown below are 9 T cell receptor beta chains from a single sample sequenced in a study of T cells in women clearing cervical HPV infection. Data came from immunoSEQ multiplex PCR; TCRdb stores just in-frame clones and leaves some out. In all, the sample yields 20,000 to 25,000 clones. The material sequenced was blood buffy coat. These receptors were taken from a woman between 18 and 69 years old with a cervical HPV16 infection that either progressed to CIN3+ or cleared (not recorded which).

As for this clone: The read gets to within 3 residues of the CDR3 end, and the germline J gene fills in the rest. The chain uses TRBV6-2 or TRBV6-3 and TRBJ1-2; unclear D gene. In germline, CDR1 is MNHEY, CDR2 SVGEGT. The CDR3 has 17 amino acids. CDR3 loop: CASYSTRTPGISYDYTF. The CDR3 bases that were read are TGTGCCAGCTACTCGACGAGGACCCCGGGGATCTCCTACGAC.

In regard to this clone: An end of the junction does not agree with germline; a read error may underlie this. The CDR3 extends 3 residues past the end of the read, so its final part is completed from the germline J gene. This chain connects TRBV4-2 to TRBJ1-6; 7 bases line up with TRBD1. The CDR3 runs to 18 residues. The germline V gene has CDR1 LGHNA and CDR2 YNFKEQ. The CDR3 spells CASSQASTGTLYNSPLHF. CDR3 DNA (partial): TGCGCCAGCAGCCAAGCTTCGACAGGGACCCTATATAATTCACCC.

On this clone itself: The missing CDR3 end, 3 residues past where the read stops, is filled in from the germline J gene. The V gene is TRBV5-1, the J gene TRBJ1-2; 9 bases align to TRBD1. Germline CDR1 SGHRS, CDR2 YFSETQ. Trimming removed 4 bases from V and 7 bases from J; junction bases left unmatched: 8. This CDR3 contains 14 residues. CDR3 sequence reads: CASSQGTGSIGYTF. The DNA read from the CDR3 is TGCGCCAGCAGCCAAGGGACAGGGAGTATTGGC.

The CDR3 is CASSLISNTGELFF. The sequenced part of the CDR3 DNA is TGCGCCAGCAGCTTGATATCGAACACCGGGGAG. The V call is TRBV5-1, the J call TRBJ2-2; D is unresolved. The CDR3 end falls 3 residues outside the read, so it is completed with the germline J gene. The CDR3 loop spans 14 amino acids. V lost 1 base and J 0 bases, leaving 4 bases between the germline ends. Germline V gene sequence: CDR1 SGHRS, CDR2 YFSETQ.

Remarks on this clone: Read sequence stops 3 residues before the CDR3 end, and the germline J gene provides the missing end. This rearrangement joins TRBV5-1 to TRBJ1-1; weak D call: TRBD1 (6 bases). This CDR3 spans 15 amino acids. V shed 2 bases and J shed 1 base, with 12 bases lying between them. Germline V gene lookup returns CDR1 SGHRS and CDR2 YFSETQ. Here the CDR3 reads CASSFDGTPNTEAFF. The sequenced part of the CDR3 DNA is TGCGCCAGCAGCTTCGATGGGACACCGAACACTGAA.

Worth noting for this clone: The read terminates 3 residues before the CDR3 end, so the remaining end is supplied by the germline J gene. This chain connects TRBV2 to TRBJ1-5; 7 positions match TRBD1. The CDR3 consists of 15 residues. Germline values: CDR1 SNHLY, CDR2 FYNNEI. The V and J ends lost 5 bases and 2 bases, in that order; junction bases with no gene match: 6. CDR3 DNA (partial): TGTGCCAGCAGTTTTGACAGGGTCGGCAATCAGCCC. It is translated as CASSFDRVGNQP. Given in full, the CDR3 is CASSFDRVGNQPQHF.

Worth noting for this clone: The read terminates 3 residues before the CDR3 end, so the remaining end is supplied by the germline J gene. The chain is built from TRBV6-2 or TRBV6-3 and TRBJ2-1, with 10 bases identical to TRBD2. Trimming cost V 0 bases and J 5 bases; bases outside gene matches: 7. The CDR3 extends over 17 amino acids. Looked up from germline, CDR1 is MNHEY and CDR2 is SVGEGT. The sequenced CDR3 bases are TGTGCCAGCAGTTACTCGAGCGGGAGGGCAAGGGACAATGAG. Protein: CASSYSSGRARDNE. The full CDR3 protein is CASSYSSGRARDNEQFF.

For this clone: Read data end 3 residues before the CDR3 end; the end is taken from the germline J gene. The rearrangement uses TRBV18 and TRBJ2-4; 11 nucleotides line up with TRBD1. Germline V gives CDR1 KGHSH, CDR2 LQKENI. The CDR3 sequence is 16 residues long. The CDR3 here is CASSPDRGLRVYGQYF. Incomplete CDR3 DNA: TGTGCCAGCTCTCCGGACAGGGGGCTTAGGGTCTATGGT.

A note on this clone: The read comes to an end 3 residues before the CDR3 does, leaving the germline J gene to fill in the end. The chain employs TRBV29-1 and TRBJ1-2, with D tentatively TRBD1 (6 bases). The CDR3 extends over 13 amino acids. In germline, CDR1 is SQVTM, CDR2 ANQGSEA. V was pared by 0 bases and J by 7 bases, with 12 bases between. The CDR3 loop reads CSVEDGGALGYTF. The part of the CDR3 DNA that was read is TGCAGCGTTGAAGACGGGGGGGCCCTTGGC.